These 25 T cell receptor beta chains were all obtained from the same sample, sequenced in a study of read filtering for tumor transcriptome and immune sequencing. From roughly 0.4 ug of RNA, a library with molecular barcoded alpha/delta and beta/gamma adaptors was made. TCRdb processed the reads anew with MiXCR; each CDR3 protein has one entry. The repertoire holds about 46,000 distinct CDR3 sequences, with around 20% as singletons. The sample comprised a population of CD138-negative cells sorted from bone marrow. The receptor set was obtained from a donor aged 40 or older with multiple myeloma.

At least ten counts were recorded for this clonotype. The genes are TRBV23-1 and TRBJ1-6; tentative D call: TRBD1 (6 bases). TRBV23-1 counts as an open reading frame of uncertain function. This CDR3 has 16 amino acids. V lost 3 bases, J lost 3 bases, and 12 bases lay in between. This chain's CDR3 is CASSHAGEDYNSPLHF. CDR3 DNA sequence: TGCGCCAGCAGTCATGCAGGGGAAGACTATAATTCACCCCTCCACTTT.

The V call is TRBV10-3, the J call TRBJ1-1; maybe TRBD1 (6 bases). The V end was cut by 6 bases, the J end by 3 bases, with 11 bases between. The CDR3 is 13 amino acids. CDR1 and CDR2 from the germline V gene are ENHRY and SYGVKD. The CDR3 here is CAIRKQGDTEAFF. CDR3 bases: TGTGCCATCAGGAAACAGGGAGACACTGAAGCTTTCTTT.

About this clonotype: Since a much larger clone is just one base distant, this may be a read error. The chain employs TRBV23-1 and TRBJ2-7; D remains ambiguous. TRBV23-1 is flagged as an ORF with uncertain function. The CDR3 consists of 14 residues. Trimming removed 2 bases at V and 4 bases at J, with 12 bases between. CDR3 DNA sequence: TGCGCCAGCAGTCAAACCCCAGTGCCATACGAGCAGTACTTC. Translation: CASSQTPVPYEQYF.

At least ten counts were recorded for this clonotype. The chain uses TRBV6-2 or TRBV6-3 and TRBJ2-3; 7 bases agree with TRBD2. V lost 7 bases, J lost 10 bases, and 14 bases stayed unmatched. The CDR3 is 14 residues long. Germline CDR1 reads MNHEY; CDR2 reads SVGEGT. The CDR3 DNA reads TGTGCCAGCACCCTTGCGGGAGTGGATGGGGCGCAGTATTTT. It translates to CASTLAGVDGAQYF.

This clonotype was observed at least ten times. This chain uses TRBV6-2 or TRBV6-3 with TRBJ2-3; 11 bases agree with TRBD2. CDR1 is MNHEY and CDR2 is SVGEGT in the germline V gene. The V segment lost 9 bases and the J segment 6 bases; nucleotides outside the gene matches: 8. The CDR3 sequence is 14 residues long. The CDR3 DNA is TGTGCCAGTCAACTAGCGGGAGTGGACGATACGCAGTATTTT. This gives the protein CASQLAGVDDTQYF.

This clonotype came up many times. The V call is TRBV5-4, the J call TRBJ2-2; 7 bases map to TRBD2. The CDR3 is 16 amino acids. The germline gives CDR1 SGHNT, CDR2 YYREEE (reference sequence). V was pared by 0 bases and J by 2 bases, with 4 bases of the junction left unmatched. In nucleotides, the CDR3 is TGTGCCAGCAGCTTGGTTAGCGGGCCAAACACCGGGGAGCTGTTTTTT. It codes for CASSLVSGPNTGELFF.

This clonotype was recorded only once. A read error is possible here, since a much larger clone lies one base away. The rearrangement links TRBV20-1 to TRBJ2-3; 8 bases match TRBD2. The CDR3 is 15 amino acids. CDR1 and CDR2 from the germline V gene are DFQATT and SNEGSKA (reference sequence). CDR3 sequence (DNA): TGCAGTGCTTATAAAGCGGGGGATAGCACAGGTACGCAGTATTTT. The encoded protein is CSAYKAGDSTGTQYF.

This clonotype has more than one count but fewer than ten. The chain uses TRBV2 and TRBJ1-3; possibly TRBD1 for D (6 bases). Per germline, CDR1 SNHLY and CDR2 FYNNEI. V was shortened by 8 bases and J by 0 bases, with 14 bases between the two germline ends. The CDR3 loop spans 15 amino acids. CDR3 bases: TGTGCCAGCTTTCGTATAGGGGGCTCTGGAAACACCATATATTTT. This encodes CASFRIGGSGNTIYF.

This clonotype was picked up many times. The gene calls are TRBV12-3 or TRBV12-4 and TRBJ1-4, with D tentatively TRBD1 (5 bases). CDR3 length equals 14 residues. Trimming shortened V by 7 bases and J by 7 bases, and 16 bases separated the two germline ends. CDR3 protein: CASTLSPGGEKLFF. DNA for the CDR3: TGTGCCAGCACTTTGAGCCCCGGGGGTGAAAAACTGTTTTTT.

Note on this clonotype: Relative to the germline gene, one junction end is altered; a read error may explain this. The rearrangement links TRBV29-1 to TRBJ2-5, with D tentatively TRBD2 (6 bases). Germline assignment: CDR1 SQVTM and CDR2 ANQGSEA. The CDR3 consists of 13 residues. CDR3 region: CSVMRGTQKTQYF. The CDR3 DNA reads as TGCAGCGTGATGCGGGGCACCCAAAAGACCCAGTACTTC. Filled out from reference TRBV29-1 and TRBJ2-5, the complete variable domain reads SAVISQKPSRDICQRGTSLTIQCQVDSQVTMMFWYRQQPGQSLTLIATANQGSEATYESGFVIDKFPISRPNLTFSTLTVSNMSPEDSSIYLCSVMRGTQKTQYFGPGTRLLVL.

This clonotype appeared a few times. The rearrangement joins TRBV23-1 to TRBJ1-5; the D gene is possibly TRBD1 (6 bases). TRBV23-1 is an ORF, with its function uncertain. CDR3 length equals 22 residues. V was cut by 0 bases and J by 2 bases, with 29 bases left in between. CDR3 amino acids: CASSQSGAGGALLYSGNQPQHF. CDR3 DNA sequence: TGCGCCAGCAGTCAATCGGGAGCGGGGGGGGCTCTGCTATATAGTGGCAATCAGCCCCAGCATTTT.

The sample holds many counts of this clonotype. CDR3 in DNA: TGCAGCGTGACCGGGGTACGCACAGATACGCAGTATTTT. It yields the protein CSVTGVRTDTQYF. The rearrangement uses TRBV29-1 and TRBJ2-3; D possibly corresponds to TRBD2 (5 bases). V was trimmed by 6 bases and J by 1 base, leaving 11 bases between them. The germline gives CDR1 SQVTM, CDR2 ANQGSEA. The CDR3 contains 13 residues.

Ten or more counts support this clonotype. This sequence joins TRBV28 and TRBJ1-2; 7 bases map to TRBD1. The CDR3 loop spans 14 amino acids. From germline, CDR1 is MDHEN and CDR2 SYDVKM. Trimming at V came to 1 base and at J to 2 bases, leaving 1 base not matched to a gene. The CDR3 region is CASSLSTGNYGYTF. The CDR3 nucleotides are TGTGCCAGCAGTTTATCGACAGGGAACTATGGCTACACCTTC.

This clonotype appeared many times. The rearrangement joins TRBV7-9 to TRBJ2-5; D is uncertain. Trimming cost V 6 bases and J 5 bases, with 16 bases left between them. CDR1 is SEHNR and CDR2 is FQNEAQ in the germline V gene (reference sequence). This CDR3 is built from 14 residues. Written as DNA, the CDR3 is TGTGCCAGCAGACCTGGTCCGGGTTGGGAGACCCAGTACTTC. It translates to CASRPGPGWETQYF.

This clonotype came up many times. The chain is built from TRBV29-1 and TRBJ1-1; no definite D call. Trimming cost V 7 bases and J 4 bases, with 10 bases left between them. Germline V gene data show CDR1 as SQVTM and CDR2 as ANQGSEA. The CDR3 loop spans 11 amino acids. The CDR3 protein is CSARDGTEAFF. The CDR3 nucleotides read TGCAGCGCAAGGGATGGCACTGAAGCTTTCTTT.

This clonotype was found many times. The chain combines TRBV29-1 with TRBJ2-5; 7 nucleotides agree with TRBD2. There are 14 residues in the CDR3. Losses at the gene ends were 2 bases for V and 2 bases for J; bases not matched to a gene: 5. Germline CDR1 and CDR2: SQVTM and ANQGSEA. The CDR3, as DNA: TGCAGCGTTGAATTAGCGGGTTCACAAGAGACCCAGTACTTC. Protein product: CSVELAGSQETQYF.

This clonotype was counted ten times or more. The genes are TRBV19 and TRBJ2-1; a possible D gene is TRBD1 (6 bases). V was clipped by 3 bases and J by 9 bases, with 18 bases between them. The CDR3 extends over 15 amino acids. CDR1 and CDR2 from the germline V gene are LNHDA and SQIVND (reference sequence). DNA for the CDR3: TGTGCCAGTAGTATCGTTGCACAGGGTAACTCTGAGCAGTTCTTC. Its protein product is CASSIVAQGNSEQFF.

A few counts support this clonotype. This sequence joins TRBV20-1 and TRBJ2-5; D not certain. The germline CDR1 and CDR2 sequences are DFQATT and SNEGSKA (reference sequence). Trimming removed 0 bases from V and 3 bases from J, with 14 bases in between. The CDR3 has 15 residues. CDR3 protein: CSARDPGRSEETQYF. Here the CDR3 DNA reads TGCAGTGCTAGAGATCCCGGGCGAAGCGAAGAGACCCAGTACTTC.

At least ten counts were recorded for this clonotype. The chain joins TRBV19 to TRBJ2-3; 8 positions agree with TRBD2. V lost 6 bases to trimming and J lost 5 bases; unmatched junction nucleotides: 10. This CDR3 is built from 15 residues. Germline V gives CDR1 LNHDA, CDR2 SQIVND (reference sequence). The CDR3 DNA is TGTGCCAGTAGAGACGCGGGAGGAACGGGAGATACGCAGTATTTT. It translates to CASRDAGGTGDTQYF.

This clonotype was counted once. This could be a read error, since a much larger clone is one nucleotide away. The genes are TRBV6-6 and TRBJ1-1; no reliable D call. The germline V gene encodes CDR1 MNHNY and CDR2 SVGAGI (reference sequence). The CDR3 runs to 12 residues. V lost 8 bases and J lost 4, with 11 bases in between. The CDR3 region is CASRSPSTEAFF. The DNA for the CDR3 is TGTGCCAGCCGCTCCCCCAGCACTGAAGCTTTCTTT.

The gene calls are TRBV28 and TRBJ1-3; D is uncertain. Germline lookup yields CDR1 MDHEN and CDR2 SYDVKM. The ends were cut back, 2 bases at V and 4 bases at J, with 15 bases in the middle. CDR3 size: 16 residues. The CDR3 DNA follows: TGTGCCAGCAGTTTACTCCCACACCTCCGAGGAAACACCATATATTTT. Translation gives CASSLLPHLRGNTIYF.

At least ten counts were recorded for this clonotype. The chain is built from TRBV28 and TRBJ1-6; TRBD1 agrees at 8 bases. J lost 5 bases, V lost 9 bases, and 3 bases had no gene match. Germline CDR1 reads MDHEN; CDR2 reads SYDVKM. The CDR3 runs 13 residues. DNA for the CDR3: TGTGCCAGTCTGGACAGGGATAATTCACCCCTCCACTTT. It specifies CASLDRDNSPLHF.

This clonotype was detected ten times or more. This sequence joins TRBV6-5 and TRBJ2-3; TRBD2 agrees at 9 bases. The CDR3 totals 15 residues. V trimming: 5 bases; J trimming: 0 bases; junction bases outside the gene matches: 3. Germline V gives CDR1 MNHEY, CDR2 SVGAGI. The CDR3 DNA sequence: TGTGCCAGCAGTCGACTAGCGGAAAGCACAGATACGCAGTATTTT. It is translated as CASSRLAESTDTQYF.

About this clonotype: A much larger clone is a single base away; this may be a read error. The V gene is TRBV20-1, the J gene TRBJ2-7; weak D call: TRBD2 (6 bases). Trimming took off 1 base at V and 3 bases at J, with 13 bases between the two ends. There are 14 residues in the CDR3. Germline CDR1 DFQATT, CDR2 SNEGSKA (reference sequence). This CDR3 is CSARGVGGIYEQYF. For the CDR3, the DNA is TGCAGTGCTAGAGGGGTCGGAGGGATCTACGAGCAGTACTTC.

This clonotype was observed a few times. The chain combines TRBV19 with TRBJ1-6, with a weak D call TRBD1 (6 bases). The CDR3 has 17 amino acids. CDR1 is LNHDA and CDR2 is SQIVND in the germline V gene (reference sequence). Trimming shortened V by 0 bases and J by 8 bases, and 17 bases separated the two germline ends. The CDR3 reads CASSIEADGNRDSPLHF. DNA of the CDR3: TGTGCCAGTAGTATAGAAGCCGACGGGAACAGGGATTCACCCCTCCACTTT.